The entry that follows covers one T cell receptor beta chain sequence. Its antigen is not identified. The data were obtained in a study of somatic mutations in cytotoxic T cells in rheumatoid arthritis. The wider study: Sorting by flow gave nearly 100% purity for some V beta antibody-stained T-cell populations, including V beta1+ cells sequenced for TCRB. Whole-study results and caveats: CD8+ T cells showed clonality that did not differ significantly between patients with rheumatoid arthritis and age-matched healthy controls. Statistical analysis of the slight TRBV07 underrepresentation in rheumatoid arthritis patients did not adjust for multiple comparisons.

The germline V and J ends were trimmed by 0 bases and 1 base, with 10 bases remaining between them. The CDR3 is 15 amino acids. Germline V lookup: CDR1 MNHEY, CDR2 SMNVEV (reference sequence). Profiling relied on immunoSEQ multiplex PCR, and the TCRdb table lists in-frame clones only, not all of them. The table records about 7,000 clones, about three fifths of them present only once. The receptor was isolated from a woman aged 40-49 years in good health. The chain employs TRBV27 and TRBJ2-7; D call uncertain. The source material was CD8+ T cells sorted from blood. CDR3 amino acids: CASSLSPGTSYEQYF. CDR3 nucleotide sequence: TGTGCCAGCAGTTTATCCCCAGGCACTTCCTACGAGCAGTACTTC.